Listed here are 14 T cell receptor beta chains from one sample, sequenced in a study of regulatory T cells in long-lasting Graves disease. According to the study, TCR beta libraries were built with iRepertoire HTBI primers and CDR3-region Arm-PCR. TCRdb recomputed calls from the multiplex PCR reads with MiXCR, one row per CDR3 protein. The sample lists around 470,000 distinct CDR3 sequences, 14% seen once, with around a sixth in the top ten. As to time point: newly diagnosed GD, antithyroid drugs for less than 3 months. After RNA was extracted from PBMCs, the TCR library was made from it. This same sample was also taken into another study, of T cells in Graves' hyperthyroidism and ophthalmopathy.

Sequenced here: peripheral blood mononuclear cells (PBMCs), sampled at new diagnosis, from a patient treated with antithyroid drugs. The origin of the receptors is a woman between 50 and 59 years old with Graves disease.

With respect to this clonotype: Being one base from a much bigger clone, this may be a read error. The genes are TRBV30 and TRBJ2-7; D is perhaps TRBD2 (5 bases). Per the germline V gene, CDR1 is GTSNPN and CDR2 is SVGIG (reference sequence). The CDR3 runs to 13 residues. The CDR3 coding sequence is TGTGCCTGGAGGCGAGGGCGGCAATACGAGCAGCACTTC. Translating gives CAWRRGRQYEQHF.

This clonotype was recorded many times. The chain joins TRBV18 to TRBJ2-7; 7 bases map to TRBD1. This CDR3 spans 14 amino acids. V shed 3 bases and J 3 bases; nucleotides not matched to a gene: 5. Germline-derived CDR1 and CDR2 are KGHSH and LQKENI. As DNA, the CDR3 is TGTGCCAGCTCACCTGGACAGGAAGGCTACGAGCAGTACTTC. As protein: CASSPGQEGYEQYF.

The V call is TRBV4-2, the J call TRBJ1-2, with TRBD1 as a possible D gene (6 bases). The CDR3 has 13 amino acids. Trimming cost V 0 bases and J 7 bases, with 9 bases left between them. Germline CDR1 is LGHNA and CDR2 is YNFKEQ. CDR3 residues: CASSQDHRAGYTF. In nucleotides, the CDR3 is TGTGCCAGCAGCCAAGATCACAGGGCTGGCTACACCTTC.

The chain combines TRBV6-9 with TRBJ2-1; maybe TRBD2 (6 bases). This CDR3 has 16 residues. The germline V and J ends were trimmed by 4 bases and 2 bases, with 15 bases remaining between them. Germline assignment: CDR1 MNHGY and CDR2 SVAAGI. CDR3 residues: CASSSSRGKTYNEQFF. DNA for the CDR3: TGTGCCAGCAGTTCCTCCCGCGGGAAGACCTACAATGAGCAGTTCTTC.

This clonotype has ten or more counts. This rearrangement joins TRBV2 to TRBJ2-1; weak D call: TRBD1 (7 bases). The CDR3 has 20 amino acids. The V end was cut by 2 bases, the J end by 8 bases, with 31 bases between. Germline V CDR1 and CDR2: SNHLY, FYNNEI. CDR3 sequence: CASSESSISFDRARGDEQFF. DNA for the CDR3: TGTGCCAGCAGTGAAAGTTCGATTTCTTTTGACAGGGCCAGGGGGGATGAGCAGTTCTTC.

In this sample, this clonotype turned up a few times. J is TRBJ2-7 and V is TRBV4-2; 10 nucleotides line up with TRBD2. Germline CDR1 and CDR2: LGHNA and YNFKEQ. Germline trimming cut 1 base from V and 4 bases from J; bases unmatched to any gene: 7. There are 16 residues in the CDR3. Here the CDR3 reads CASSQVGSGRKYEQYF. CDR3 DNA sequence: TGTGCCAGCAGCCAAGTAGGTAGCGGGAGGAAATACGAGCAGTACTTC.

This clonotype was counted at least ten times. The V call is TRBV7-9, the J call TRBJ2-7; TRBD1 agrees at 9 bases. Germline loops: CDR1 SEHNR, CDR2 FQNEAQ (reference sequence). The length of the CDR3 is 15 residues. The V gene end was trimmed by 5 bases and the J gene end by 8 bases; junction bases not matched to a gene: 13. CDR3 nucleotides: TGTGCCAGCAGCCAACTCCCGAGACAGGGGGACCAGCAGTACTTC. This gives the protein CASSQLPRQGDQQYF.

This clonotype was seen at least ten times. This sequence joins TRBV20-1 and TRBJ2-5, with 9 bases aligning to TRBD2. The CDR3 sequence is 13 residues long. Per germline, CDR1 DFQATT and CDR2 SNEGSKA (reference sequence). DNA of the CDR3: TGCAGCTCTAGCGGGACGGGGGAAGAGACCCAGTACTTC. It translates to CSSSGTGEETQYF.

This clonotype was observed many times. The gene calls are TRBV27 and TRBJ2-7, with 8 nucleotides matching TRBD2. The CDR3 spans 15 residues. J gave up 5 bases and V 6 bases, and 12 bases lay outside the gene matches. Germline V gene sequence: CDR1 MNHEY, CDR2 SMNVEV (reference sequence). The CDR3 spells CASSPGTSFFDEQYF. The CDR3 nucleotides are TGTGCCAGCAGCCCCGGGACTAGTTTTTTCGACGAGCAGTACTTC.

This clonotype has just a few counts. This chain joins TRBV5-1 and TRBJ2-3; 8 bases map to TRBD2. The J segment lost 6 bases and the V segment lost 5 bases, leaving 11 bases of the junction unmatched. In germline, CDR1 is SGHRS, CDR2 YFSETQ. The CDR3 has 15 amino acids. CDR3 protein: CASSPRLASSDTQYF. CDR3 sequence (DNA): TGCGCCAGCAGTCCTCGACTAGCGAGTTCCGATACGCAGTATTTT.

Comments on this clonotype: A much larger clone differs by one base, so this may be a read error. CDR3 sequence (DNA): TGTGCCAGCAGTGGGACAGGGAGTCAGCCCCAGCATTTT. Translated, it gives CASSGTGSQPQHF. The chain links TRBV25-1 to TRBJ1-5; 8 bases are a match to TRBD1. J lost 6 bases, V lost 4 bases, and 2 bases had no gene match. CDR3 length: 13 amino acids. Germline V gives CDR1 MGHDK, CDR2 SYGVNS.

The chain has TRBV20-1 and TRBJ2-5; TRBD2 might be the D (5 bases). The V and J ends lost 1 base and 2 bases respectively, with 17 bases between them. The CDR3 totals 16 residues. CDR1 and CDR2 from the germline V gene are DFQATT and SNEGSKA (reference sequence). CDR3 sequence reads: CSARVGELSTQETQYF. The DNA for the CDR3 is TGCAGTGCTAGAGTCGGGGAACTGAGTACGCAAGAGACCCAGTACTTC.

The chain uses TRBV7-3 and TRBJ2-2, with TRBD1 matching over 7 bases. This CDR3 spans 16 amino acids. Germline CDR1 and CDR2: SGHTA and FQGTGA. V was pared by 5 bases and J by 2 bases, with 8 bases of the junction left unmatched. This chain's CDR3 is CASSRFRDRNTGELFF. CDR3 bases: TGTGCCAGCAGCCGGTTCCGGGACAGAAACACCGGGGAGCTGTTTTTT. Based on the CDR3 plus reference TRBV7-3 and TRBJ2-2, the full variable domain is GAGVSQTPSNKVTEKGKYVELRCDPISGHTALYWYRQSLGQGPEFLIYFQGTGAADDSGLPNDRFFAVRPEGSVSTLKIQRTERGDSAVYLCASSRFRDRNTGELFFGEGSRLTVL.

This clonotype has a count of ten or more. For the CDR3, the DNA is TGTGCCAGCAGTTTCGAACTAGCGGGATCGGGGGAGCAGTACTTC. Its protein is CASSFELAGSGEQYF. V usage is TRBV2 and J usage is TRBJ2-7, with TRBD2 identical over 10 bases. V shed 5 bases and J 7 bases; nucleotides not matched to a gene: 11. This CDR3 region has 15 residues. Per the germline V gene, CDR1 is SNHLY and CDR2 is FYNNEI.